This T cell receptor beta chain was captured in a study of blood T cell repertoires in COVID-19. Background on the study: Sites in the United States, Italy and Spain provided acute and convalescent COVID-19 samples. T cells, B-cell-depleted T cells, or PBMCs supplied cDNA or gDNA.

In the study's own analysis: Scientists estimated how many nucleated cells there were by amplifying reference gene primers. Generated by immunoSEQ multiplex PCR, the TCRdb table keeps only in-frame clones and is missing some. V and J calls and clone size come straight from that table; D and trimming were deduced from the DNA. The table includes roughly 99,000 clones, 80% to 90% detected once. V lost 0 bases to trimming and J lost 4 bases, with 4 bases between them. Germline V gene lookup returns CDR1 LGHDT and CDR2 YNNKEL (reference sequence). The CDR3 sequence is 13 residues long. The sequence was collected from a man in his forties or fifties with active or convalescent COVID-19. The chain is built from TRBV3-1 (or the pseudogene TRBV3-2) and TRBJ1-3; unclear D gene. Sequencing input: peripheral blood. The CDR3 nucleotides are TGTGCCAGCAGCCAAGACGGGGGAAACACCATATATTTT. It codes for CASSQDGGNTIYF.